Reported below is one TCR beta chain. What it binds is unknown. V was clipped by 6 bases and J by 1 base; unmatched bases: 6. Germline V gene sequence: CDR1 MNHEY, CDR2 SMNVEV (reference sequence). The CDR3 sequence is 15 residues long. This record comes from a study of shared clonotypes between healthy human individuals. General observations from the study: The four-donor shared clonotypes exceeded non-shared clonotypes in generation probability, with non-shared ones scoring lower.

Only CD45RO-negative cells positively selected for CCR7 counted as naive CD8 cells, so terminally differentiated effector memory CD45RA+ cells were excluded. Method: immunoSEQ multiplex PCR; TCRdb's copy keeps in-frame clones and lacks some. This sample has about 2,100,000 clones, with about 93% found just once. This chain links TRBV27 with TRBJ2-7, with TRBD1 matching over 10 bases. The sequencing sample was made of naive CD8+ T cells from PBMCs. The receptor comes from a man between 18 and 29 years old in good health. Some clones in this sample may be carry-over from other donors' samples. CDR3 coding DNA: TGTGCCAGCAGGGACGGGACAGGGGTTTCCTACGAGCAGTACTTC. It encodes CASRDGTGVSYEQYF.